This T cell receptor beta chain was sequenced for a study of blood T cell repertoires in COVID-19. Study summary: Italy, Spain and the United States were the sources of the convalescent and acute COVID-19 samples. T cells, B-cell-depleted T cells, or PBMCs supplied cDNA or gDNA.

This clone was recorded a few times. It was during active infection that Seattle patients were enrolled and then longitudinally followed. Original processing methods: Quantification of nucleated cells was approximated via reference gene primer amplification. Produced via immunoSEQ multiplex PCR; TCRdb's table is partial and in-frame only. V and J calls plus clone size are reproduced from that table; the DNA served to infer D and trimming. The profile shows almost 350,000 clones, about nine tenths of them singletons. Trimming stripped 2 bases from V and 6 bases from J, with 9 bases between. From germline, CDR1 is SGDLS and CDR2 YYNGEE. This CDR3 spans 14 amino acids.

The chain combines TRBV9 with TRBJ1-6, with a tentative D call TRBD1 (5 bases). The sample taken for sequencing was peripheral blood. This sequence was found in a woman aged 55-69 years with COVID-19, enrolled during active disease. The CDR3 reads CASSVSRVNSPLHF. As DNA, the CDR3 is TGTGCCAGCAGCGTCTCCAGGGTTAATTCACCCCTCCACTTT.